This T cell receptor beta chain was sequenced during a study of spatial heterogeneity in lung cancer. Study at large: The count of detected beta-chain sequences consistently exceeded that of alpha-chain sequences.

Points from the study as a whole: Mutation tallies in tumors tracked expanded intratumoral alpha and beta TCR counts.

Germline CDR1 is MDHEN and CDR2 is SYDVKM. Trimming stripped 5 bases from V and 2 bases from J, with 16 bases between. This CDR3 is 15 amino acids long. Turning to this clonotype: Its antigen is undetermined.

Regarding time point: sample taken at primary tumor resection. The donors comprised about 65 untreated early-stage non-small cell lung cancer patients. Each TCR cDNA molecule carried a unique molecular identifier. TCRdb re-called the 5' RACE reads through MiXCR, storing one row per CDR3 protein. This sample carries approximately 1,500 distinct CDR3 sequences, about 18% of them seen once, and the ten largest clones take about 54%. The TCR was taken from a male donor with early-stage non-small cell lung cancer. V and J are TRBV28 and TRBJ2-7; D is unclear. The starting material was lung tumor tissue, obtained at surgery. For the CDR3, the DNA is TGTGCCAGCAGTCTGGTGTTAACGCAAACCTACGAGCAGTACTTC. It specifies CASSLVLTQTYEQYF.